This TCR beta chain was sequenced in a study of blood T cell repertoires in COVID-19 (dated by TCRdb to about 2020). At the level of the whole study: The collaborator samples originated in the United States, Italy and Spain and spanned the acute and convalescent phases of COVID-19. Deeply sampled blood TCRbeta repertoires from subjects exposed to, actively infected with, or recovered from COVID-19 were included in the dataset. The repertoires were released in a freely available public database meant as a resource for research on the immune response to SARS-CoV-2. The prospective study material was composed of cDNA or gDNA derived from T cells, B-cell-depleted T cells, or PBMCs. The samples were drawn from two sources: the first 160 participants of the ongoing ImmuneRACE study, and over 950 subjects contributed by 6 global collaborators. Where HLA class I and class II types were available, the types were taken from metadata supplied by the sample provider, not from assay-based typing. Nearly every sample came with metadata listing a de-identified subject ID, COVID-19 status, age in years and sex. Results the study describes overall, beyond this receptor: The quantity of clinical and demographic metadata differed by source and by participant and was supplied without curation.

The collaborating institutions used their own protocols to collect whole blood in K2EDTA tubes. For TCRbeta analysis, collaborators shipped samples as frozen whole blood, isolated PBMCs, or DNA extracted from either of those sample types. Concerning this clone itself: What this receptor recognizes is not known. It has no much larger one-base neighbor in the sample; base qualities were not kept.

The immunoSEQ Assay, a bias-controlled multiplex PCR, was used to amplify TCRbeta CDR3 regions from genomic DNA. Regarding the original processing steps: The number of nucleated cells in each sample was estimated by amplification of reference gene primers within the assay. Sequence reads were collapsed and filtered to measure the absolute abundance of every unique TCRbeta CDR3 rearrangement. For each sample, productive Simpson clonality was calculated as the square root of Simpson's diversity index over productive rearrangements. In TCRdb, the immuneACCESS table is reduced to in-frame sequences with V and J assigned. These tables do not hold every clone; where another copy was compared, an unresolved V gene accounts for under half, and the others remain unexplained. The V and J calls and clone size come from that table; D and trimming were worked out from the DNA. Within this sample are 350,000 or so clones, with 90% of them counted one time only. The ten largest clones add up to about 6.5% of the sample.

Including cysteine and phenylalanine, the CDR3 has 17 amino acids. Left in the record is the CDR3 DNA by itself, 51 bases read in frame from the first base. Trimming accounts for 4 bases at V and 0 bases at J, while the number of junction bases matched to no gene is 14. The germline V gene provides CDR1 SQVTM and CDR2 ANQGSEA. Sequenced: peripheral blood. Rearrangement joined TRBV29-1 to TRBJ2-7; 8 of the junction bases match TRBD2. This receptor was identified in a man aged 18 to 29 with active or convalescent COVID-19. The CDR3 here reads CSVVFLAGNPPSYEQYF. Here is the DNA: TGCAGCGTTGTTTTTCTAGCGGGTAACCCGCCCTCCTACGAGCAGTACTTC.